This entry describes one TCR beta chain. V lost 0 bases, J lost 9 bases, and 12 bases lay in between. Germline assignment: CDR1 SEHNR and CDR2 FQNEAQ (reference sequence). CDR3 length: 14 amino acids. Source study methods: The authors estimated nucleated cell counts from reference gene primer amplification. Sequencing was performed with immunoSEQ multiplex PCR; in TCRdb, only in-frame clones are kept and a portion is missing. That table furnishes V, J and clone size, whereas the DNA furnished D and trimming. The table lists around 300,000 clones, around nine tenths of them singletons, with roughly 2.6% in the top ten. Assignment of participants to cohorts was predicated upon participant-reported clinical history. Recovery meant two consecutive negative NP/OP PCR tests, professional clearance, or resolved symptoms. This record belongs to a study of blood T cell repertoires in COVID-19. Looking at the study overall: In each case, the material was cDNA or gDNA derived from T cells, B-cell-depleted T cells, or PBMCs.

The TCR originated in a woman between 18 and 29 years old who had recovered from COVID-19. Sequences were obtained from PBMCs or T cells enriched from blood (not recorded which). J is TRBJ2-1 and V is TRBV7-9, with TRBD1 as a possible D gene (6 bases). In DNA form, the CDR3 reads TGTGCCAGCAGCTTAGCTAAAGGGGGTGCTGAGCAGTTCTTC. Translation gives CASSLAKGGAEQFF.